The clone carrying this T cell receptor beta chain showed up many times. Antigen: not known. Via MiXCR, TCRdb re-called the multiplex PCR reads, giving one row per CDR3 protein. The sample has approximately 280,000 distinct CDR3 sequences, about 30% seen once. The data are from a study of breast tumors, draining lymph nodes, adjacent tissues. Losses at the gene ends were 2 bases for V and 0 bases for J; bases not matched to a gene: 2. Germline V gene sequence: CDR1 SGHAT, CDR2 FQNNGV. The CDR3 is made up of 15 amino acids. Overall study findings and caveats: Tumor repertoires ranked between lymph nodes and nontumor tissue in diversity, with V and J gene preferences.

Samples came from axillary lymph nodes draining the breast cancer. This sequence originates from a female donor with breast cancer. Some clones in this sample may be carry-over from other donors' samples. Sequencing used axillary lymph node tissue. The chain links TRBV11-2 to TRBJ2-3; TRBD2 aligns across 7 bases. DNA for the CDR3: TGTGCCAGCAGCTTACCCGGGAGGAGCACAGATACGCAGTATTTT. Its protein product is CASSLPGRSTDTQYF.